The 2 T cell receptor beta chains below come from one sample, sequenced in a study of neoadjuvant nivolumab and ipilimumab in lung cancer. The assay was immunoSEQ multiplex PCR, and TCRdb's table has in-frame clones only and misses some. The data hold several thousand clones, with about 89% observed a single time. This sample comprised tumor tissue, obtained after neoadjuvant nivolumab, alone or with ipilimumab, at or shortly before surgery. The receptors were sampled from an adult with non-small cell lung cancer. Some clones in this sample may be carry-over from other donors' samples.

This chain connects TRBV11-2 to TRBJ2-3; 9 bases fit TRBD2. The trim removed 3 bases at V and 4 bases at J, leaving 5 bases unmatched. The germline CDR1 and CDR2 sequences are SGHAT and FQNNGV. This CDR3 region has 15 residues. The DNA of the CDR3 is TGTGCCAGCAGCTTCGGCGGGAGGGCCTCAGATACGCAGTATTTT. Protein product: CASSFGGRASDTQYF.

V usage is TRBV2 and J usage is TRBJ1-1; 7 positions agree with TRBD1. With 6 bases clipped from V and 5 bases from J, the junction kept 6 bases outside the gene matches. The CDR3 sequence is 13 residues long. Germline CDR1 reads SNHLY; CDR2 reads FYNNEI. The CDR3 DNA reads TGTGCCAGCAGCGACCAGACAGGGACTGAAGCTTTCTTT. This codes for CASSDQTGTEAFF.